This TCR beta chain was identified during a study of shared clonotypes between healthy human individuals. Study-wide background: Per donor, three plates held CD4 naive cells, three held CD4 memory, two held CD8 naive and one held CD8 memory.

This clone appeared once. Sorted subsets were amplified in replicate PCRs using 200 to 250 ng DNA, some 31,000 T cell genomes. Only in-frame clones appear in the TCRdb table, and some are missing; sequencing was by immunoSEQ multiplex PCR. The repertoire has about 2.5 million clones, 85% to 95% of them found once; the top ten carry approximately 0.41%. Germline CDR1 reads SGHRS; CDR2 reads YFSETQ. Trimming pared 2 bases from V and 9 bases from J, leaving 18 bases between. The CDR3 totals 15 residues. The chain employs TRBV5-1 and TRBJ2-1; no firm D call. Material: naive CD4+ T cells from PBMCs. Indicated subset: CD45RA+ positively selected. This receptor was taken from a man in his late teens or twenties in good health. Some clones in this sample may be carry-over from other donors' samples. CDR3 DNA: TGCGCCAGCAGCTTTTCCGGTGTGAGTTCGAGTGAGCAGTTCTTC. Translated: CASSFSGVSSSEQFF.